This T cell receptor (beta chain) is from a study of T cell repertoires in cytomegalovirus infection. This CDR3 comprises 14 residues. The ends lost 3 bases at V and 0 bases at J; junction bases unmatched: 2. Germline CDR1 and CDR2: DFQATT and SNEGSKA (reference sequence). Broader study findings: Dominant in the ex vivo response were TCR beta clonotypes restricted by HLA-C and specific for CMV.

From the reads, TCRdb called clonotypes with MiXCR, one entry per CDR3 protein. The table has about 600,000 distinct CDR3 sequences, less than 25% seen once. This clonotype turned up a few times. The antigen is unknown. The sequence derives from a human donor in good health (CMV status not recorded). Some clones in this sample may be carry-over from other donors' samples. The material sequenced was CD8+ T cells from PBMCs. The rearrangement uses TRBV20-1 and TRBJ2-1; 7 nucleotides align to TRBD2. The CDR3 loop is CSASRDYSYNEQFF. The CDR3 bases are TGCAGTGCTAGCCGGGACTACTCCTACAATGAGCAGTTCTTC.